This TCR beta chain came from a study of cytomegalovirus exposure and HLA in healthy donors. About the study: Unique TCR beta sequences numbering some 110 million came from around 180 million T cells in an earlier analysis. Clustering assigned 70% to 90% of the approximately 430 genotyped donors to the Caucasian-associated ancestry cluster. Study-wide results and caveats: Immune exposure information comprised only CMV serostatus. Within an earlier analysis, most TCR beta V segments proved productive either about 90% or about 30% of the time.

Use of 60 Vbeta and 13 Jbeta primers characterized the PCR. Sequencing used immunoSEQ multiplex PCR; TCRdb keeps in-frame clones, though not all of them. The sample records around 180,000 clones, 80% to 85% being singletons. Germline V lookup: CDR1 SEHNR, CDR2 FQNEAQ (reference sequence). The CDR3 totals 13 residues. Trimming pared 6 bases from V and 3 bases from J, leaving 9 bases between. Concerning this clone: Antigen unknown.

The chain combines TRBV7-9 with TRBJ2-1; D not certain. The specimen was PBMCs. This TCR was sampled from a woman younger than 30 in good health and CMV-seropositive. The CDR3 coding sequence is TGTGCCAGCAGGCCCGGTCGCTACAATGAGCAGTTCTTC. This encodes CASRPGRYNEQFF.